Below, 19 T cell receptor beta chains from the same sample are listed, as sequenced in a study of Ad26.COV2.S vaccination and SARS-CoV-2 variants. As to treatment: some 20 received Ad26.COV2.S at low or high dose, single or two shots; about 5 received placebo; per-sample allocation not given. Specimen acquisition occurred on day 63 following the initial vaccine or placebo injection. The assay was immunoSEQ multiplex PCR, and TCRdb's table has in-frame clones only and misses some. The sample lists roughly 300,000 clones; about 88% were seen once. This specimen consisted of peripheral blood, obtained in a trial of Ad26.COV2.S vaccine versus placebo. The receptors were sampled from a person between 18 and 60 years old who received the Ad26.COV2.S COVID-19 vaccine or a placebo.

This clone has more than one count but fewer than ten. The chain is built from TRBV4-1 and TRBJ1-1; no reliable D call. Germline assignment: CDR1 MGHRA and CDR2 YSYEKL. This CDR3 has 14 amino acids. V was shortened by 2 bases and J by 5 bases, with 12 bases between the two germline ends. CDR3 in amino acids: CASSQNEASTEAFF. As DNA, the CDR3 is TGCGCCAGCAGCCAAAACGAGGCAAGTACTGAAGCTTTCTTT.

This clone was seen once. J is TRBJ2-7 and V is TRBV11-1, with 9 bases lining up with TRBD2. CDR1 and CDR2 (germline): SGHAT, FQDESV (reference sequence). V shed 5 bases and J 5 bases; nucleotides not matched to a gene: 7. This CDR3 spans 14 amino acids. Here the CDR3 DNA reads TGTGCCAGCAGCCCCGGCGGGAGGGAGCACGAGCAGTACTTC. Translating gives CASSPGGREHEQYF.

The chain is built from TRBV7-6 and TRBJ2-2; D ambiguous. Trimming stripped 5 bases from V and 7 bases from J, with 2 bases between. This CDR3 has 10 amino acids. Germline CDR1 reads SGHVS; CDR2 reads FNYEAQ. DNA for the CDR3: TGTGCCAGCAGCGGCGGGGAGCTGTTTTTT. Translation: CASSGGELFF.

V usage is TRBV30 and J usage is TRBJ2-7; D remains unclear. Trimming stripped 2 bases from V and 9 bases from J, with 17 bases between. CDR1 is GTSNPN and CDR2 is SVGIG in the germline V gene (reference sequence). The CDR3 loop spans 13 amino acids. Here the CDR3 DNA reads TGTGCCTGGAGTTTCCGGCAGGCGGAATGGCAGTACTTC. Protein: CAWSFRQAEWQYF. The full variable domain, in which reference TRBV30 and TRBJ2-7 provide the parts outside the CDR3, is SQTIHQWPATLVQPVGSPLSLECTVEGTSNPNLYWYRQAAGRGLQLLFYSVGIGQISSEVPQNLSASRPQDRQFILSSKKLLLSDSGFYLCAWSFRQAEWQYFGPGTRLTVT.

This clone was counted a single time. The V and J genes are TRBV19 and TRBJ2-1; 8 bases line up with TRBD2. CDR3 length: 16 amino acids. The V gene end was trimmed by 0 bases and the J gene end by 7 bases; junction bases not matched to a gene: 8. Germline CDR1 and CDR2: LNHDA and SQIVND (reference sequence). The DNA of the CDR3 is TGTGCCAGTAGTATAGACGCACTAGCGGTTGGGAATGAGCAGTTCTTC. This encodes CASSIDALAVGNEQFF. The variable domain in full, completed from reference TRBV19 and TRBJ2-1, reads DGGITQSPKYLFRKEGQNVTLSCEQNLNHDAMYWYRQDPGQGLRLIYYSQIVNDFQKGDIAEGYSVSREKKESFPLTVTSAQKNPTAFYLCASSIDALAVGNEQFFGPGTRLTVL.

The V call is TRBV6-2 or TRBV6-3, the J call TRBJ2-2; maybe TRBD2 (6 bases). CDR1 is MNHEY and CDR2 is SVGEGT in the germline V gene. The CDR3 has 15 residues. The ends were cut back, 2 bases at V and 5 bases at J, with 12 bases in the middle. The CDR3 is CASSYGTPGTGELFF. As DNA, the CDR3 is TGTGCCAGCAGTTACGGGACTCCCGGAACCGGGGAGCTGTTTTTT.

This clone was seen a handful of times. The gene calls are TRBV3-1 (or the pseudogene TRBV3-2) and TRBJ2-2, with 7 bases matching TRBD1. The CDR3 spans 17 residues. Unmatched junction bases numbered 9, after V lost 2 bases and J lost 3 bases. Germline V gene data show CDR1 as LGHDT and CDR2 as YNNKEL (reference sequence). CDR3 loop: CASSQTGTEIYTGELFF. CDR3 bases: TGTGCCAGCAGCCAAACCGGGACAGAGATTTACACCGGGGAGCTGTTTTTT.

J is TRBJ1-5 and V is TRBV9; D possibly corresponds to TRBD1 (5 bases). V was cut by 6 bases and J by 5 bases, with 12 bases left in between. The germline CDR1 and CDR2 sequences are SGDLS and YYNGEE. This CDR3 is 13 amino acids long. In DNA form, the CDR3 reads TGTGCCAGCAACGGGGGGGACGATCAGCCCCAGCATTTT. It codes for CASNGGDDQPQHF.

This chain joins TRBV7-8 and TRBJ2-1; the D is unclear. V gave up 6 bases and J gave up 0 bases, with 18 bases separating them. Germline V gene sequence: CDR1 SGHVS, CDR2 FQNEAQ. CDR3 size: 17 residues. The CDR3 sequence: CASRIGPVTGSYNEQFF. The CDR3 bases are TGTGCCAGCAGGATAGGGCCAGTTACGGGCTCCTACAATGAGCAGTTCTTC.

The chain couples TRBV18 to TRBJ1-5; tentative D call: TRBD1 (5 bases). Germline V gene lookup returns CDR1 KGHSH and CDR2 LQKENI. V gave up 5 bases and J gave up 1 base, with 21 bases separating them. CDR3 length: 18 residues. The CDR3 bases are TGTGCCAGCTCATCCGGGTCTCAGGGTGACGGGAGCAATCAGCCCCAGCATTTT. Translating gives CASSSGSQGDGSNQPQHF.

This chain connects TRBV19 to TRBJ1-4, with D possibly TRBD1 on 5 matching bases. V was trimmed by 3 bases and J by 5 bases, leaving 13 bases between them. From germline, CDR1 is LNHDA and CDR2 SQIVND (reference sequence). The CDR3 contains 15 residues. This CDR3 reads CASSIWGLANEKLFF. Here the CDR3 DNA reads TGTGCCAGTAGTATCTGGGGACTCGCAAATGAAAAACTGTTTTTT.

The chain employs TRBV5-8 and TRBJ2-5; D gene ambiguous. Between the trimmed V and J ends, which lost 2 bases and 0 bases, there was a span of 8 bases. The CDR3 is made up of 14 amino acids. Germline assignment: CDR1 SGHTS and CDR2 YDEGEE. The chain's CDR3 is CASSFGPYQETQYF. The DNA for the CDR3 is TGTGCCAGCAGCTTCGGACCGTACCAAGAGACCCAGTACTTC.

In its sample, this clone was seen a few times. The chain uses TRBV10-2 and TRBJ2-4, with TRBD1 identical over 8 bases. CDR3 length: 14 amino acids. The germline V gene has CDR1 WSHSY and CDR2 SAAADI. Germline trimming cut 4 bases from V and 5 bases from J; bases unmatched to any gene: 4. DNA for the CDR3: TGCGCCAGCAGTGTGGGCAGGGGGCAAAACATTCAGTACTTC. Translated, it gives CASSVGRGQNIQYF.

The V gene is TRBV28, the J gene TRBJ2-7; the match to TRBD2 covers 15 bases. J lost 0 bases, V lost 7 bases, and 13 bases had no gene match. The CDR3 runs to 19 residues. CDR1 MDHEN and CDR2 SYDVKM come from the germline V gene. The CDR3 nucleotides are TGTGCCAGCATGACATCACCGGGACTAGCGGGAGGAATCTCCTACGAGCAGTACTTC. Translation gives CASMTSPGLAGGISYEQYF.

The V and J genes are TRBV9 and TRBJ2-1; the D is unclear. The V end was cut by 7 bases, the J end by 4 bases, with 18 bases between. Germline assignment: CDR1 SGDLS and CDR2 YYNGEE. This CDR3 is 15 amino acids long. CDR3 sequence reads: CASERGLGGYNEQFF. CDR3 nucleotides: TGTGCCAGCGAGCGAGGATTAGGCGGATACAATGAGCAGTTCTTC.

The chain combines TRBV2 with TRBJ2-5; D not certain. Trimming removed 6 bases from V and 3 bases from J, with 11 bases in between. This CDR3 region has 13 residues. Germline values: CDR1 SNHLY, CDR2 FYNNEI. The CDR3 reads CASRSDWKETQYF. CDR3 bases: TGTGCCAGCAGATCCGACTGGAAAGAGACCCAGTACTTC.

The J gene is TRBJ1-1, the V gene TRBV4-3, with D unclear. The V gene lost 0 bases and the J gene lost 4 bases, with 9 bases spanning the gap. CDR1 and CDR2 (germline): LGHNA, YSLEER. The CDR3 spans 14 residues. CDR3 nucleotides: TGCGCCAGCAGCCAAGAACAGTGGAGCACTGAAGCTTTCTTT. Translating gives CASSQEQWSTEAFF.

The genes are TRBV27 and TRBJ2-7, with 9 bases that match TRBD2. This CDR3 has 14 amino acids. Germline CDR1 reads MNHEY; CDR2 reads SMNVEV (reference sequence). The junction had 8 bases not matched to a gene; V was cut back by 5 bases and J by 6 bases. The CDR3 sequence: CASSGRLAGLEQYF. CDR3 bases: TGTGCCAGCAGTGGGAGGCTAGCGGGGCTCGAGCAGTACTTC.

The rearrangement joins TRBV5-1 to TRBJ2-3; D unclear. Trimming took off 0 bases at V and 2 bases at J, with 10 bases between the two ends. This CDR3 is built from 15 residues. Germline V gene lookup returns CDR1 SGHRS and CDR2 YFSETQ. The CDR3 is CASSLEVVSTDTQYF. The CDR3 DNA is TGCGCCAGCAGCTTGGAAGTGGTATCCACAGATACGCAGTATTTT.